This T cell receptor beta chain was sequenced for a study of OX40 agonist ivuxolimab in advanced cancers. Turning to the study itself: Three individuals attained partial responses, comprising one hepatocellular carcinoma case and two cutaneous melanoma cases.

The data were produced by immunoSEQ multiplex PCR, yet TCRdb's version contains in-frame clones alone and is incomplete. Of 100,000 to 150,000 clones in the sample, about 93% were seen once. V shed 1 base, J shed 1 base, and the junction held 0 bases outside the gene matches. The CDR3 covers 14 residues. Germline CDR1 and CDR2: LGHNA and YNFKEQ. The chain has TRBV4-2 and TRBJ2-7, with 8 nucleotides matching TRBD2. This clonotype was obtained from an adult with an advanced solid tumor such as melanoma, head and neck, liver or kidney cancer. This sample comprised CD4+ or CD8+ T cells sorted from blood, obtained in a trial of the OX40 agonist ivuxolimab. The CDR3 DNA is TGTGCCAGCAGCCAAGGCGGGGGGTCCTACGAGCAGTACTTC. It codes for CASSQGGGSYEQYF.